This T cell receptor beta chain emerged from a study of metastatic and nonmetastatic thyroid tumors (dated by TCRdb to the early 2020s). Looking at the study overall: The researchers compared repertoires between peripheral blood samples and tumor or nodule tissue samples from patients with malignant or benign thyroid disease. Overall study outcomes, separate from this receptor: In both blood and tumor samples, malignant tumors were reported to have significantly higher TCR beta diversity than benign nodules.

In the case of this clone: This receptor's antigen is unknown. No clone much larger than this one lies a single base away; base qualities are absent.

No patient had received any treatment before thyroid surgery. Patient clinical samples collected from about 2011 to 2018 were retrospectively analysed using T-cell receptor beta sequencing. The method was PCR. Sequencing used an Illumina HiSeq 4000. The TCR beta-chain CDR3 region of each patient was profiled by high-throughput sequencing. Regarding the original processing steps: The researchers built a classifier to tell apart papillary thyroid cancer patients with distant metastasis, based on CDR3 differences among clinicopathological groups. The Shannon index was used to assess repertoire diversity, and the Morisita-Horn index was used to assess tumor-blood repertoire similarity. The public reads were reanalyzed by TCRdb: fastp trimming at Q25, MiXCR alignment, in-frame beta chains only. None of the V and J calls come from the authors' own analysis; TCRdb made them. For this sample the table gives under 75,000 clones, of which 18% were detected only once. The top ten clones comprise 10% to 15% of the sample.

Based on the germline V gene (reference sequence), the CDR1 and CDR2 sequences are DFQATT and SNEGSKA. V and J are truncated by 4 bases and 7 bases respectively, leaving an intervening sequence of 31 bases. Spanning cysteine to phenylalanine, the CDR3 consists of 19 amino acids. Of all the DNA, just the CDR3 is kept, 57 bases in frame from base 1. The chain uses TRBV20-1 and TRBJ1-4; 6 matching bases give a weak D call of TRBD1. This sequence was found in a female donor with papillary thyroid cancer or a benign thyroid nodule (not recorded which). Some clones in this sample may be carry-over from other donors' samples. Sequencing was carried out using blood. In nucleotide form, the sequence is TGCAGTGCTATAAAGTCTCATCCATCGCGAGGGGGAAGGAGTGAAAAACTGTTTTTT. It encodes CSAIKSHPSRGGRSEKLFF.